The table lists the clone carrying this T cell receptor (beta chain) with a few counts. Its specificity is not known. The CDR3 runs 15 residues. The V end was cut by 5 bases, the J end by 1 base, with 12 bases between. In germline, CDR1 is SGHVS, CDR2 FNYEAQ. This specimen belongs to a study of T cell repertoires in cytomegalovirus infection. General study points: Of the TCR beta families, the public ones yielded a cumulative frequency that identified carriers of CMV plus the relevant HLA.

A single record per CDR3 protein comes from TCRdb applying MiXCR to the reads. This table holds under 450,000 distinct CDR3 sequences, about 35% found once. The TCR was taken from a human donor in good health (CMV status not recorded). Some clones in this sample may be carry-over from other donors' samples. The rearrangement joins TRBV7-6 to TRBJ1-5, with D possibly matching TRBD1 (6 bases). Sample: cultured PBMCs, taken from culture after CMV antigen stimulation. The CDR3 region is CASSTFTGSNQPQHF. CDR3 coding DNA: TGTGCCAGCAGCACGTTCACAGGGAGCAATCAGCCCCAGCATTTT.